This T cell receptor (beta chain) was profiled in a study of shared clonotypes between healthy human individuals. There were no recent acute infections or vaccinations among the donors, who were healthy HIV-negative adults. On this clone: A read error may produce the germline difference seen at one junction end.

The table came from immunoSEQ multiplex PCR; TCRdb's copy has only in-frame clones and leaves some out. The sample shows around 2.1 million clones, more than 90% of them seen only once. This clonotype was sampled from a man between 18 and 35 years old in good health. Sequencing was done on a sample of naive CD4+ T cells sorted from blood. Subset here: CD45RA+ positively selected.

CDR3 sequence reads: CASSLAPNTEAFF. The DNA for the CDR3 is TGTGCTAGCAGCTTAGCCCCTAACACTGAAGCTTTCTTT. This sequence joins TRBV7-7 and TRBJ1-1; no clear D. The germline gives CDR1 SSHAT, CDR2 FNYEAQ (reference sequence). This CDR3 is built from 13 residues.